The 14 T cell receptor beta chains listed next were all sequenced from one sample in a study of T cell responses to AZD1222 COVID-19 vaccine. Repertoires were generated with immunoSEQ multiplex PCR, while TCRdb's copy carries only in-frame clones and drops some. Here the sample spans 130,000 or so clones, approximately 94% being singletons. The material sequenced was peripheral blood, taken on day 0 of AZD1222 vaccination. The receptors originated from an adult in good health.

The table lists this clone with a few counts. This sequence joins TRBV7-2 and TRBJ2-7; D perhaps matches TRBD1 (6 bases). The CDR3 is made up of 15 amino acids. V was cut by 2 bases and J by 2 bases, with 13 bases left in between. Germline CDR1 reads SGHTA; CDR2 reads FQGNSA. The CDR3 DNA reads as TGTGCCAGCAGCTTAAGCAGGGGCCTTACCTACGAGCAGTACTTC. Its protein product is CASSLSRGLTYEQYF. Filled out from reference TRBV7-2 and TRBJ2-7, the complete variable domain reads GAGVSQSPSNKVTEKGKDVELRCDPISGHTALYWYRQSLGQGLEFLIYFQGNSAPDKSGLPSDRFSAERTGGSVSTLTIQRTQQEDSAVYLCASSLSRGLTYEQYFGPGTRLTVT.

CDR3 DNA: TGTGCCAGCAGTCGTGTAGGGGGGACAGGTACCTTTTTTGAGCAGTACTTC. As protein: CASSRVGGTGTFFEQYF. The J gene is TRBJ2-7, the V gene TRBV28; 8 bases fit TRBD1. The CDR3 runs to 17 residues. V lost 5 bases and J lost 7; bases outside the gene matches: 19. Germline assignment: CDR1 MDHEN and CDR2 SYDVKM.

This sequence joins TRBV7-2 and TRBJ2-3; 12 bases align to TRBD1. V lost 5 bases to trimming and J lost 7 bases; unmatched junction nucleotides: 7. Germline assignment: CDR1 SGHTA and CDR2 FQGNSA. The length of the CDR3 is 15 residues. The DNA for the CDR3 is TGTGCCAGCAGCGTCCGGGACAGGGGGCCCAATACGCAGTATTTT. Translated, it gives CASSVRDRGPNTQYF.

This clone was counted once. CDR3 in amino acids: CASSFGGPGQLNYGYTF. CDR3 coding DNA: TGTGCCAGCAGCTTTGGGGGACCGGGACAGCTAAACTATGGCTACACCTTC. The chain uses TRBV5-6 and TRBJ1-2, with 7 bases matching TRBD1. CDR3 length equals 17 residues. J lost 2 bases, V lost 2 bases, and 12 bases had no gene match. Germline loops: CDR1 SGHDT, CDR2 YYEEEE.

In nucleotides, the CDR3 is TGCGCCAGCAGCCAAGAACAGGGCCGGCTTAATTCACCCCTCCACTTT. Translated: CASSQEQGRLNSPLHF. The J gene is TRBJ1-6, the V gene TRBV4-1, with a possible D match to TRBD1 (6 bases). CDR3 length: 16 amino acids. Germline V gene data show CDR1 as MGHRA and CDR2 as YSYEKL. V was shortened by 0 bases and J by 6 bases, with 12 bases between the two germline ends.

The rearrangement links TRBV7-9 to TRBJ1-5; D is uncertain. Per the germline V gene, CDR1 is SEHNR and CDR2 is FQNEAQ (reference sequence). Trimming removed 3 bases at V and 4 bases at J, with 13 bases between. This CDR3 has 15 residues. CDR3 in amino acids: CASSLEGGGNQPQHF. CDR3 DNA: TGTGCCAGCAGCTTGGAGGGTGGAGGAAATCAGCCCCAGCATTTT.

This clone was detected a few times. The chain is built from TRBV19 and TRBJ1-5, with TRBD1 as a possible D gene (6 bases). The CDR3 has 15 residues. Per the germline V gene, CDR1 is LNHDA and CDR2 is SQIVND (reference sequence). V lost 1 base and J lost 5, with 12 bases in between. CDR3 bases: TGTGCCAGTAGTATAGCCTCGGCAGGGGATCAGCCCCAGCATTTT. Protein: CASSIASAGDQPQHF.

Turning to this clone: The sample has other DNA sequences that encode this CDR3 too. CDR3 DNA: TGCGCCAGCAGCTCCGGACAGGAGAACACTGAAGCTTTCTTT. It yields the protein CASSSGQENTEAFF. This chain connects TRBV5-1 to TRBJ1-1; TRBD1 aligns across 7 bases. CDR1 SGHRS and CDR2 YFSETQ come from the germline V gene. This CDR3 is built from 14 residues. Losses at the gene ends were 3 bases for V and 1 base for J; bases not matched to a gene: 3.

The rearrangement links TRBV6-7 to TRBJ2-2; D uncertain. TRBV6-7 is an ORF for which the function is uncertain. V was cut by 6 bases and J by 1 base, with 6 bases left in between. The CDR3 is 13 residues long. The CDR3 region is CASSQRNTGELFF. The CDR3 DNA is TGTGCCAGCAGCCAGCGGAACACCGGGGAGCTGTTTTTT.

The chain has TRBV11-2 and TRBJ2-1; 13 bases are a match to TRBD2. The V segment lost 5 bases and the J segment 4 bases; nucleotides outside the gene matches: 11. The CDR3 has 18 residues. CDR1 is SGHAT, CDR2 FQNNGV, per germline. This CDR3 is CASSPRGLAGVIYNEQFF. The CDR3 DNA reads TGTGCCAGCAGCCCTAGAGGACTAGCGGGAGTAATATACAATGAGCAGTTCTTC.

This chain connects TRBV9 to TRBJ1-6; 10 bases are a match to TRBD1. The junction had 4 bases not matched to a gene; V was cut back by 3 bases and J by 7 bases. The CDR3 sequence is 15 residues long. Germline loops: CDR1 SGDLS, CDR2 YYNGEE. DNA of the CDR3: TGTGCCAGCAGCGGAAAGACAGGGGGCAATTCACCCCTCCACTTT. Protein sequence: CASSGKTGGNSPLHF.

J is TRBJ2-2 and V is TRBV6-5, with D tentatively TRBD1 or TRBD2 (5 bases each). Per the germline V gene, CDR1 is MNHEY and CDR2 is SVGAGI. This CDR3 contains 13 residues. V was pared by 4 bases and J by 3 bases, with 6 bases between. CDR3 DNA sequence: TGTGCCAGCAGTTTGGGGGACACCGGGGAGCTGTTTTTT. Translated, it gives CASSLGDTGELFF.

The chain uses TRBV19 and TRBJ1-3, with D unclear. V lost 3 bases and J lost 0, with 6 bases in between. CDR3 length: 14 residues. Germline V gene lookup returns CDR1 LNHDA and CDR2 SQIVND (reference sequence). The CDR3 protein is CASSMGDSGNTIYF. The CDR3 DNA follows: TGTGCCAGTAGTATGGGAGACTCTGGAAACACCATATATTTT.

V gene TRBV7-9 combines with J gene TRBJ1-2, with a tentative D call TRBD1 (6 bases). Germline assignment: CDR1 SEHNR and CDR2 FQNEAQ (reference sequence). The length of the CDR3 is 13 residues. Trimming cost V 5 bases and J 3 bases, with 10 bases left between them. CDR3 bases: TGTGCCAGCAGCGTGGGACAAGACTATGGCTACACCTTC. This encodes CASSVGQDYGYTF.